This T cell receptor (beta chain) was captured in a study of cytotoxic CD8 clonotypes in ibrutinib-treated CLL (dated by TCRdb to about 2021). With respect to the entire study: In this cohort, over 14 patients were treatment-naive and ten to eleven were relapsed/refractory, while 17 to 18 had unmutated IGHV. Responses were partial in roughly 24 patients and complete in 2; after median around 68 months follow-up, about 14 stayed in remission and about 12 progressed. The response samples were drawn at a median of approximately 12 months into treatment, with a range of about 6 to 40 months. On average, each sample had roughly 230,000 productive templates and almost 95,000 productive rearrangements. Longitudinal samples were obtainable from about 30% of the 86 participants in the trial. Cryopreserved peripheral blood mononuclear cells were collected at three points: before therapy, at response, and at either sustained remission or disease progression. All remission and progressive disease samples were collected while patients were still receiving ibrutinib.

Taken from cysteine to phenylalanine, the CDR3 has 16 residues. Left in the record is the CDR3 DNA by itself, 48 bases read in frame from the first base. Clipping removes 8 bases from V and 0 bases from J, with 12 as the unmatched junction base count. The germline V gene supplies CDR1 MDHEN and CDR2 SYDVKM. A MiSeq instrument was used for deep resolution sequencing, which targeted depths ranging from 1 in 1 million up to 1 in 200,000 T cells, with coverage averaging 10x for each clonotype. TCR beta libraries were generated with the immunoSEQ hsTCRB Kit. Regarding the original processing steps: Data were analyzed with ImmunoSEQ Data Assistant and ImmunoSEQ Analyzer, with V, D and J genes assigned per IMGT definitions. Clonality was computed as one minus normalized Shannon entropy of productive rearrangement frequencies, ranging from 0 to 1. Public clonotype analysis was restricted to overrepresented clonotypes comprising at least 0.05% of each patient's repertoire. Repertoires from approximately 13 age-matched healthy donors in immuneACCESS were used as clonality controls. The table comes from immuneACCESS by way of TCRdb, which keeps in-frame sequences with V and J called. Part of the clones is missing from these tables; in studies checked, under half for an unresolved V gene and the rest for unknown reasons. V, J and clone size reflect that table, while D and trimming were determined from the DNA. Counted in this sample were more than 25,000 clones; more than 60% of them appeared once. In total, the top ten clones hold about 53% of the sample.

This clone appeared a few times. No cognate antigen has been identified for it. No base quality information exists; no much larger clone differs at one position. The time point label here, explained by the study, means: roughly 23 months on ibrutinib. For TCR beta library preparation, 1.5 to 2 micrograms of genomic DNA was extracted from cryopreserved PBMCs. High-throughput TCR beta sequencing was performed on longitudinal blood samples from CLL patients receiving ibrutinib monotherapy. The patients took part in an open-label, single-center phase 2 trial of ibrutinib monotherapy. General study outcomes and caveats: Sampling times were not matched between sustained-remission and progressing patients, and lymph node repertoires were not studied. Public clonotypes were rare and either shrank or stayed stable during treatment, and the rise in clonality at ibrutinib response reflected expansion of private clonotypes. Baseline clonality exceeded that of age-matched healthy donors and correlated strongly with circulating CD8+ T-cell counts. An increase in clonality was observed at ibrutinib response, with clonality remaining stable during sustained remission and falling back toward baseline at progression.

This sequence originates from a human donor with chronic lymphocytic leukemia. The chain links TRBV28 with TRBJ1-1, and TRBD1 matches 7 of the central bases. The specimen was PBMCs, collected after 24 months of ibrutinib treatment. The nucleotides are TGTGCCAGCGACGCGACAGGGAACTTCATGAACACTGAAGCTTTCTTT. It specifies CASDATGNFMNTEAFF.